Only a few counts were recorded for the clone carrying this T cell receptor (beta chain). These data originate in a study of T cell repertoires in cytomegalovirus infection. TCRdb used MiXCR to reprocess the reads, holding one entry per CDR3 protein. Of under 800,000 distinct CDR3 sequences listed, 20% to 25% were seen once; the top ten hold under 8.5%. The CDR3 contains 12 residues. V shed 8 bases and J 9 bases; nucleotides not matched to a gene: 6. Germline V gene data show CDR1 as LNHNV and CDR2 as YYDKDF (reference sequence). Sequenced: CD8+ T cells from PBMCs. The chain combines TRBV15 with TRBJ1-5; 8 bases map to TRBD1. This TCR was recovered from a human donor in good health (CMV status not recorded). Some clones in this sample may be carry-over from other donors' samples. Here the CDR3 DNA reads TGTGCCACCGGGGCAGGGGGCTGGCCCCAGCATTTT. Translated: CATGAGGWPQHF.